This T cell receptor beta chain is from a study of T-cell memory formation after mild COVID-19. Overall study: There were largely donor-specific TCR clusters. Study observations and caveats: Contracting clones localized mainly to CM and EM when CD4+ and mainly to EMRA when CD8+. Clones contracting over day 15 to 85 were CD4/CD8 balanced, with later expanders leaning CD4+.

With regard to this clonotype: Its antigen remains unknown.

The CDR3 extends over 14 amino acids. V gave up 4 bases and J gave up 6 bases; unmatched junction bases: 6. Germline V lookup: CDR1 SGHRS, CDR2 YFSETQ. From 5'RACE with constant-segment primers came TCR alpha and TCR beta cDNA libraries that carried sample barcodes and UMIs. TCRdb recomputed calls from the 5' RACE reads with MiXCR, one row per CDR3 protein. The sample lists 550,000 to 600,000 distinct CDR3 sequences, approximately 15% occurring once. This TCR came from an adult woman who had mild COVID-19 (a few samples of this study predate the infection). Cell type and time point are not known. The chain combines TRBV5-1 with TRBJ1-4; 7 bases agree with TRBD1. Source material: PBMCs or a T cell subset sorted from them (not recorded which). The CDR3 DNA follows: TGCGCCAGCAGCCCAAAAGGACAGGATGAAAAACTGTTTTTT. Translating it yields CASSPKGQDEKLFF.